This T cell receptor beta chain derives from a study of blood T cell repertoires in COVID-19. Background on the study: The United States, Italy and Spain were the sources of the acute and convalescent COVID-19 samples. From T cells, B-cell-depleted T cells, or PBMCs came the material, which was cDNA or gDNA.

This clone was observed a few times. Per the original methods: Amplified reference gene primers provided the basis for estimating nucleated cell counts. This table comes from immunoSEQ multiplex PCR, and its TCRdb copy is limited to in-frame clones, with some not included. The V and J calls and the clone size are those of that table, but D and trimming were determined from the DNA. The sample holds fewer than 200,000 clones; roughly four fifths are singletons and the top ten take around 8%. Patients of the Seattle cohort, enrolled during active infection, were followed longitudinally. The CDR3 loop spans 14 amino acids. Unmatched junction bases numbered 4, after V lost 7 bases and J lost 3 bases. Germline V gives CDR1 SGHRS, CDR2 YFSETQ.

The chain links TRBV5-1 to TRBJ2-3; 11 bases are shared with TRBD1. The sample consisted of peripheral blood. The clonotype originates from a woman between 65 and 79 years old with COVID-19, enrolled during active disease. The CDR3 bases are TGCGCCAGCGAGCGGGACAGGGGGACAGATACGCAGTATTTT. Amino acids: CASERDRGTDTQYF.